These 18 T cell receptor beta chains share one sample of origin, sequenced in a study of T cells after yellow fever vaccination. TCRdb ran MiXCR on the 5' RACE reads and lists one entry per CDR3 protein. Among fewer than 90,000 distinct CDR3 sequences listed, approximately 6.5% were seen once. The sample in question was CD8+ T cells sorted from PBMCs, obtained 5 to 6 days after the first yellow fever vaccination. All receptors derive from a man aged 18-30 years who received the YFV17D yellow fever vaccine.

This clonotype occurred many times. V and J are TRBV2 and TRBJ2-7; D not resolved. Per germline, CDR1 SNHLY and CDR2 FYNNEI. The CDR3 spans 16 residues. The ends were cut back, 0 bases at V and 6 bases at J, with 18 bases in the middle. The CDR3 DNA is TGTGCCAGCAGTGAAGCGGCTTCTTTGGCTTTGGGCGAGCAGTACTTC. Translating it yields CASSEAASLALGEQYF.

This clonotype has ten or more counts. J is TRBJ2-1 and V is TRBV6-1; 7 positions agree with TRBD2. The germline V gene has CDR1 MNHNS and CDR2 SASEGT. The CDR3 loop spans 13 amino acids. The V gene end was trimmed by 8 bases and the J gene end by 6 bases; junction bases not matched to a gene: 7. The CDR3 loop reads CASGVRGGNEQFF. Written as DNA, the CDR3 is TGTGCCAGCGGGGTCCGCGGGGGCAATGAGCAGTTCTTC.

This clonotype has only a few counts. V and J are TRBV7-2 and TRBJ2-1; D may be TRBD2 (5 bases). Germline lookup yields CDR1 SGHTA and CDR2 FQGNSA. V was cut by 0 bases and J by 5 bases, with 11 bases left in between. The CDR3 contains 15 residues. The CDR3 sequence is CASSLATTNHNEQFF. CDR3 DNA sequence: TGTGCCAGCAGCTTAGCCACGACTAACCACAATGAGCAGTTCTTC.

This clonotype was observed a handful of times. The chain carries TRBV29-1 and TRBJ2-5; D is uncertain. From germline, CDR1 is SQVTM and CDR2 ANQGSEA. This CDR3 is built from 14 residues. V was trimmed by 5 bases and J by 5 bases, leaving 18 bases between them. CDR3 DNA: TGCAGCGTTTTTGAACTCGAGTTGGAGGAGACCCAGTACTTC. Protein: CSVFELELEETQYF.

CDR3 protein: CATDRGSKNIQYF. CDR3 nucleotides: TGTGCCACCGACCGGGGGTCCAAAAACATTCAGTACTTC. The genes are TRBV6-4 and TRBJ2-4, with D perhaps matching TRBD2 (6 bases). V lost 10 bases, J lost 2 bases, and 12 bases lay in between. This CDR3 region has 13 residues. From germline, CDR1 is MRHNA and CDR2 SNTAGT.

This clonotype turned up a few times. The CDR3 sequence: CASSGASGYQETQYF. The DNA of the CDR3 is TGTGCCAGCAGCGGAGCTAGCGGATACCAAGAGACCCAGTACTTC. V and J are TRBV6-2 or TRBV6-3 and TRBJ2-5, with 7 bases fitting TRBD2. This CDR3 is 15 amino acids long. CDR1 is MNHEY and CDR2 is SVGEGT in the germline V gene. Trimming removed 6 bases from V and 0 bases from J; junction bases left unmatched: 7.

Many counts were recorded for this clonotype. The chain has TRBV14 and TRBJ2-5; no reliable D call. The V gene lost 0 bases and the J gene lost 5 bases, with 13 bases spanning the gap. CDR3 size: 15 residues. Germline CDR1 is SGHDN and CDR2 is FVKESK. CDR3 sequence (DNA): TGTGCCAGCAGCCAAGATCACGGGTTTAGGGAGACCCAGTACTTC. It translates to CASSQDHGFRETQYF.

This clonotype was counted between two and nine times. The chain links TRBV11-2 to TRBJ2-7; D not resolved. Per the germline V gene, CDR1 is SGHAT and CDR2 is FQNNGV. The CDR3 length is 13 residues. V lost 4 bases and J 6 bases, leaving 13 bases between the germline ends. The CDR3 loop is CASSSYLYPEQYF. CDR3 nucleotide sequence: TGTGCCAGCAGCTCCTATCTCTACCCCGAGCAGTACTTC.

This clonotype was detected only a few times. The chain recombines TRBV4-1 with TRBJ2-7, with a possible D match to TRBD1 (5 bases). With 0 bases removed from V and 3 bases from J, the gap between germline ends came to 12 bases. The CDR3 has 15 residues. Germline V gives CDR1 MGHRA, CDR2 YSYEKL. In DNA, the CDR3 is TGCGCCAGCAGCCAAGATTGGGGCGGAATCTACGAGCAGTACGTC. Protein: CASSQDWGGIYEQYV.

This clonotype has ten or more counts. The chain has TRBV5-1 and TRBJ1-1; 8 bases are shared with TRBD1. V lost 5 bases to trimming and J lost 4 bases; unmatched junction nucleotides: 7. The CDR3 is 14 amino acids. The germline gives CDR1 SGHRS, CDR2 YFSETQ. The CDR3 reads CASRQTGGITEAFF. As DNA, the CDR3 is TGCGCCAGCAGACAAACAGGGGGGATCACTGAAGCTTTCTTT.

This clonotype came up a few times. This chain links TRBV29-1 with TRBJ1-1; a weak D match, TRBD1 (5 bases). The V end lost 6 bases, the J end lost 0 bases, and 17 bases lay between the germline ends. The CDR3 consists of 15 residues. Germline V CDR1 and CDR2: SQVTM, ANQGSEA. CDR3 DNA sequence: TGCAGCGTCGCCTGGATTGACAGCCTGAACACTGAAGCTTTCTTT. Amino acids: CSVAWIDSLNTEAFF.

In its sample, this clonotype was seen many times. This chain links TRBV29-1 with TRBJ2-2; no firm D call. CDR1 is SQVTM, CDR2 ANQGSEA, per germline. V gave up 5 bases and J gave up 6 bases, with 16 bases separating them. The CDR3 extends over 14 amino acids. The CDR3 region has the DNA TGCAGCGTTTCGGCATCAGGCGATTCCGGGGAGCTGTTTTTT. This translates into CSVSASGDSGELFF.

The rearrangement joins TRBV18 to TRBJ1-1; D remains ambiguous. In germline, CDR1 is KGHSH, CDR2 LQKENI. The CDR3 is made up of 16 amino acids. The V and J ends lost 1 base and 4 bases respectively, with 16 bases between them. CDR3 sequence reads: CASSPLWVGLGTEAFF. For the CDR3, the DNA is TGTGCCAGCTCACCACTTTGGGTAGGGTTGGGCACTGAAGCTTTCTTT.

The J gene is TRBJ1-4, the V gene TRBV30, with 9 bases fitting TRBD1. This CDR3 comprises 14 residues. The V and J ends lost 3 bases and 8 bases, in that order; junction bases with no gene match: 7. Germline V gene sequence: CDR1 GTSNPN, CDR2 SVGIG (reference sequence). CDR3 in amino acids: CAWSLTGTGEKLFF. The CDR3 DNA follows: TGTGCCTGGAGCTTAACTGGGACAGGGGAAAAACTGTTTTTT.

This clonotype has a handful of counts. The DNA of the CDR3 is TGTGCCAGCAGTTACGGGCCAGGGGGCGCGAGCAATCAGCCCCAGCATTTT. Translated, it gives CASSYGPGGASNQPQHF. The chain couples TRBV6-2 or TRBV6-3 to TRBJ1-5, with 8 bases lining up with TRBD1. V lost 2 bases, J lost 1 base, and 7 bases stayed unmatched. Germline lookup yields CDR1 MNHEY and CDR2 SVGEGT. This CDR3 is built from 17 residues.

The chain links TRBV5-1 to TRBJ2-7; TRBD1 agrees at 7 bases. J was trimmed by 4 bases and V by 5 bases; bases with no gene match: 9. The V gene's germline CDR1 is SGHRS and CDR2 YFSETQ. The CDR3 sequence is 14 residues long. CDR3 in amino acids: CASRPGTEKYEQYF. The CDR3 nucleotides read TGCGCCAGCAGGCCCGGGACAGAAAAATACGAGCAGTACTTC.

The chain is built from TRBV15 and TRBJ1-4; 7 nucleotides line up with TRBD1. J was trimmed by 8 bases and V by 1 base; bases with no gene match: 10. CDR3 length: 16 residues. Germline V CDR1 and CDR2: LNHNV, YYDKDF (reference sequence). CDR3 sequence reads: CATSRVETGLGEKLFF. DNA of the CDR3: TGTGCCACCAGCAGAGTCGAGACAGGGTTAGGGGAAAAACTGTTTTTT.

This clonotype has a count of ten or more. The chain joins TRBV5-6 to TRBJ2-1; D gene ambiguous. Germline CDR1 is SGHDT and CDR2 is YYEEEE. The length of the CDR3 is 14 residues. V gave up 1 base and J gave up 7 bases, with 12 bases separating them. This chain's CDR3 is CASSLSQSINEQFF. CDR3 DNA: TGTGCCAGCAGCTTGTCCCAGTCCATTAATGAGCAGTTCTTC.